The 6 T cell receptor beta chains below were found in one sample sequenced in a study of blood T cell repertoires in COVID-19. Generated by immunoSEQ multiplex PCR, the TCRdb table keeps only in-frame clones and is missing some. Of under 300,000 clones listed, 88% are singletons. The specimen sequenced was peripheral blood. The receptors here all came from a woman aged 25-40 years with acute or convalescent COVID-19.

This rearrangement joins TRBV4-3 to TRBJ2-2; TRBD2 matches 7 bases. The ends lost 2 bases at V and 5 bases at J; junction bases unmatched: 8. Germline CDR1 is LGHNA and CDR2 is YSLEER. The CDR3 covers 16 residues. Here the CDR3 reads CASSQTSDLGTGELFF. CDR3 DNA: TGCGCCAGCAGCCAAACTAGCGATCTGGGGACCGGGGAGCTGTTTTTT.

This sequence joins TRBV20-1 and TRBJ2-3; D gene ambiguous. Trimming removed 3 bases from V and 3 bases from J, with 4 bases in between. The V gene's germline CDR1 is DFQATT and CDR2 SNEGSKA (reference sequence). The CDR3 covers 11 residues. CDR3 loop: CSASSTDTQYF. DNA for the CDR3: TGCAGTGCTAGCTCTACAGATACGCAGTATTTT.

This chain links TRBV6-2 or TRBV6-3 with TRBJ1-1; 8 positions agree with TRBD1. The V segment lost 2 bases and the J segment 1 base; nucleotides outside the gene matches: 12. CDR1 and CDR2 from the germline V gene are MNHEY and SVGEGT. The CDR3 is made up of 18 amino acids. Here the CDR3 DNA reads TGTGCCAGCAGTTACAGTCCGGGACAGGCTCGTAAGAACACTGAAGCTTTCTTT. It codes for CASSYSPGQARKNTEAFF.

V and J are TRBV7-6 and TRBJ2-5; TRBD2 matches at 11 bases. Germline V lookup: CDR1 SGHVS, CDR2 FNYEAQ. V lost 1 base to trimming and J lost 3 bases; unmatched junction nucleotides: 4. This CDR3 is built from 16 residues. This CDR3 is CASSLGATSGKETQYF. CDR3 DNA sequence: TGTGCCAGCAGCTTAGGCGCGACTAGCGGGAAAGAGACCCAGTACTTC.

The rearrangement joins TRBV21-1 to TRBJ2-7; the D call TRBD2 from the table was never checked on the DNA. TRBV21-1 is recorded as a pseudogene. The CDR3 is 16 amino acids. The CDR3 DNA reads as TGTGCCAGCAGCAAGGAAGTGGAGCGGGAGGCCTACGAGCAGTACTTC. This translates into CASSKEVEREAYEQYF.

Written as DNA, the CDR3 is TGTGCCAGCAGCCAAGACTTACTAGAATTTAACTACGAGCAGTACTTC. This translates into CASSQDLLEFNYEQYF. The rearrangement links TRBV3-1 (or the pseudogene TRBV3-2) to TRBJ2-7; maybe TRBD2 (5 bases). The CDR3 consists of 16 residues. The germline V and J ends were trimmed by 0 bases and 3 bases, with 15 bases remaining between them. Germline V gene sequence: CDR1 LGHDT, CDR2 YNNKEL (reference sequence).